These 7 T cell receptor beta chains came from one sample sequenced in a study of T cells after yellow fever vaccination. TCRdb re-called the 5' RACE reads with MiXCR, one entry per CDR3 protein. The data contain under 350,000 distinct CDR3 sequences, roughly 4% of them seen just once; the ten biggest clones take up 20% to 25%. Sequencing was performed on PBMCs, taken 5 days after the yellow fever booster vaccination. The receptors stem from a young man who received the YFV17D yellow fever vaccine.

This chain joins TRBV12-3 or TRBV12-4 and TRBJ2-7; the match to TRBD1 covers 9 bases. After removal of 6 bases from V and 0 bases from J, the junction contained 3 bases not matched to a gene. The CDR3 is made up of 14 amino acids. The CDR3 loop is CASRSTGGSYEQYF. The DNA for the CDR3 is TGTGCCAGCAGGTCGACAGGGGGCTCCTACGAGCAGTACTTC.

This clonotype was counted ten times or more. The J gene is TRBJ1-2, the V gene TRBV4-2, with unresolved D. Germline V gives CDR1 LGHNA, CDR2 YNFKEQ. V was shortened by 0 bases and J by 8 bases, with 13 bases between the two germline ends. This CDR3 region has 14 residues. CDR3 in DNA: TGTGCCAGCAGCCAAGAAGTTTGGCGCGGAGGCTACACCTTC. Protein: CASSQEVWRGGYTF.

The chain joins TRBV9 to TRBJ1-3; D is perhaps TRBD1 (6 bases). The length of the CDR3 is 14 residues. Germline-derived CDR1 and CDR2 are SGDLS and YYNGEE. V was pared by 7 bases and J by 7 bases, with 18 bases between. This CDR3 is CASQEGHQGNTIYF. The CDR3 DNA reads as TGTGCCAGCCAAGAGGGACACCAAGGCAACACCATATATTTT.

This clonotype showed up just a few times. The V call is TRBV29-1, the J call TRBJ1-2, with D possibly matching TRBD1 (5 bases). The CDR3 is made up of 15 amino acids. Germline CDR1 SQVTM, CDR2 ANQGSEA. V was trimmed by 6 bases and J by 2 bases, leaving 19 bases between them. The CDR3 nucleotides read TGCAGCGTGGGAATGACAGCGAACTCAAACTATGGCTACACCTTC. Its translation is CSVGMTANSNYGYTF.

This clonotype was counted between two and nine times. This chain connects TRBV20-1 to TRBJ1-1; D is unresolved. Germline lookup yields CDR1 DFQATT and CDR2 SNEGSKA (reference sequence). The CDR3 extends over 14 amino acids. V was shortened by 4 bases and J by 1 base, with 13 bases between the two germline ends. The CDR3 spells CSANVLGRNTEAFF. In nucleotides, the CDR3 is TGCAGTGCTAATGTCTTAGGGAGGAACACTGAAGCTTTCTTT.

This clonotype was seen more than once but under ten times. V is TRBV20-1 and J is TRBJ2-1; D perhaps matches TRBD1 (5 bases). V was cut by 3 bases and J by 6 bases, with 27 bases left in between. Germline CDR1 and CDR2: DFQATT and SNEGSKA (reference sequence). CDR3 length: 18 residues. CDR3 loop: CSARGRNFAVARGNEQFF. The CDR3 region has the DNA TGCAGTGCTAGGGGAAGGAACTTCGCGGTTGCTAGGGGCAATGAGCAGTTCTTC.

The sample holds a few counts of this clonotype. J is TRBJ2-3 and V is TRBV19; 10 bases match TRBD2. This CDR3 is built from 15 residues. Germline CDR1 and CDR2: LNHDA and SQIVND (reference sequence). The J segment lost 6 bases and the V segment lost 8 bases, leaving 11 bases of the junction unmatched. This CDR3 is CASAPSGGLADTQYF. CDR3 coding DNA: TGTGCCAGTGCCCCTAGCGGGGGCCTCGCGGATACGCAGTATTTT.